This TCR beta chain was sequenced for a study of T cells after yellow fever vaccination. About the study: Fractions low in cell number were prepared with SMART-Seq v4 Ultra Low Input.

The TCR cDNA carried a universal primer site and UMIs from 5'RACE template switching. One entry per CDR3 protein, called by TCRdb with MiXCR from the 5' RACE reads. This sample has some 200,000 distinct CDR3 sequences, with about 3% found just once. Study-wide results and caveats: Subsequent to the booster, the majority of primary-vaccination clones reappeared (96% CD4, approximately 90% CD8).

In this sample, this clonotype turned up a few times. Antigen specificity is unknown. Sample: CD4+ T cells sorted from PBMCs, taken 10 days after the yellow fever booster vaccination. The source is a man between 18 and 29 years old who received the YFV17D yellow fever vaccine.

CDR3 DNA: TGTGCCAGCAGCTTTGCCGCTCGTGAGCAGTTCTTC. It specifies CASSFAAREQFF. This sequence joins TRBV7-2 and TRBJ2-1; D unresolved. Trimming removed 3 bases at V and 9 bases at J, with 9 bases between. Germline values: CDR1 SGHTA, CDR2 FQGNSA. This CDR3 has 12 amino acids.